This is a list of T cell receptor beta chains from one sample in a study of blood T cell repertoires in COVID-19. Clones were sequenced by immunoSEQ multiplex PCR, and TCRdb holds only the in-frame ones, with some missing. Of roughly 180,000 clones in the sample, 75% to 90% were seen once. Sequencing was done on a sample of peripheral blood. The receptor set was obtained from a woman in her sixties or seventies with acute or convalescent COVID-19. Both conserved end residues are trimmed from each CDR3.

v_call | cdr3_length | cdr3_aa
TRBV19 | 12 | ASSIDRANYGYT
TRBV6-5 | 12 | ASSYSGLEAEQF
TRBV28 | 12 | ASSLGLPNQPQH
TRBV2 | 15 | ASRSRLAGGHSDEQF
TRBV4-1 | 13 | ASSHTGQGSTEAF
TRBV6-5 | 12 | ASSPRDPNEKLF
TRBV5-4 | 11 | ASSLAVNTEAF
TRBV7-3 | 13 | ASSSAAGEGNEQF
TRBV2 | 15 | ASSDDPRGLANYGYT
TRBV9 | 13 | ASSLTGGERYEQY
TRBV6-1 | 12 | ASSEDSDSPWAF
TRBV2 | 15 | ASSENRGPPASYGYT
TRBV12-5 | 14 | ASQGSPRGVNTEAF
TRBV3-1/TRBV3-2 | 15 | ASSRNPWLAGFYEQY
TRBV27 | 15 | ASSLSNKGQNHYEQY
TRBV28 | 12 | ASSPGDLNTEAF
TRBV2 | 14 | ASSRYRGVSNQPQH
TRBV6-5 | 14 | ASSYRQGRKGDTQY
TRBV29-1 | 13 | SVGGGLRASSEAF
TRBV30 | 17 | AWSVRGTGQGISNQPQH
TRBV4-2 | 13 | ASSHGDSSITEAF
TRBV19 | 16 | ASSRPPGQGIFQETQY
TRBV7-6 | 12 | ASSPLGRSYGYT
TRBV5-5 | 15 | ASSSGTGVLANYGYT
TRBV12-3/TRBV12-4 | 11 | ASSLGQGYGYT
TRBV6-1 | 14 | ASSERPVHSYNEQF
TRBV19 | 14 | ASSMAWTGVNTEAF
TRBV28 | 13 | ASTQGSVLKETQY
TRBV21-1 | 15 | ASSRKELAGYTDTQY
TRBV11-2 | 13 | ASSPIQNFYTEAF
TRBV14 | 12 | ASSQETGASPLH
TRBV5-1 | 14 | ASSPTGGASGNTIY
TRBV6-1 | 12 | ASSELAGVETQY
TRBV5-1 | 11 | ASSNGTGAEAF
TRBV13 | 13 | ASSVDRDLTYGYT
TRBV27 | 10 | ASSLISGEQF
TRBV19 | 14 | ASSIGTGEYNSPLH
TRBV5-1 | 13 | ASGGGLTNTGELF
TRBV30 | 11 | ACQLNSGNTIY
TRBV28 | 14 | ASRPGLAGVSGELF
TRBV11-3 | 15 | ASSLGAGAAVYNEQF
TRBV2 | 14 | ASALISSLALNEQF
TRBV5-5 | 15 | ASSLGSASGTYGELF
TRBV18 | 11 | ASSPFLNSPLH
TRBV7-8 | 14 | ASSLRTGKNNSPLH
TRBV6-6 | 10 | ASSTGGYGYT
TRBV6-5 | 13 | ASSYGTGNTGELF
TRBV28 | 10 | ASSLIDSEQF